This TCR beta chain is drawn from a study of blood T cell repertoires in COVID-19. As for the study in general: COVID-19 samples from acute and convalescent phases originated in the United States, Italy and Spain. Sources were T cells, B-cell-depleted T cells, or PBMCs; the material itself was cDNA or gDNA.

CDR1 is MNHEY and CDR2 is SMNVEV in the germline V gene (reference sequence). Trimming removed 6 bases from V and 4 bases from J, with 17 bases in between. This CDR3 region has 15 residues. Recovered Cohort 3 donors showed two negative PCRs, clearance, or symptom resolution. Only in-frame clones appear in the TCRdb table, and some are missing; sequencing was by immunoSEQ multiplex PCR. Of roughly 250,000 clones in the sample, around 85% were seen once. Sequencing used PBMCs or T cells enriched from blood (not recorded which). This chain links TRBV27 with TRBJ2-3; a weak D match, TRBD1 (6 bases). The TCR sequence derives from a woman between 45 and 65 years old who had recovered from COVID-19. The CDR3 protein is CASSRSQTGPDTQYF. The CDR3 DNA sequence: TGTGCCAGCAGCCGGTCTCAGACAGGCCCAGATACGCAGTATTTT.